This TCR beta chain derives from a study of T cell responses to AZD1222 COVID-19 vaccine. Regarding the study as a whole: Among AZD1222 vaccinees, only six or seven were seropositive at baseline. The sample set comprised mostly white British donors with more females, and clonal diversity was possibly underestimated. Unmutated variant regions are reportedly targeted by nearly half of spike-specific TCRs.

Remarks on this clone: The target antigen is unknown.

Assay used: immunoSEQ multiplex PCR; TCRdb lists only in-frame clones, some missing. The sample yields roughly 120,000 clones, more than 75% seen once. The CDR3 is 13 amino acids. Deletions cut 7 bases from V and 6 bases from J, with 13 bases between. This sample comprised peripheral blood, obtained on day 0 of AZD1222 vaccination. This TCR derives from an adult in good health. The J gene is TRBJ1-5, the V gene TRBV12-3 or TRBV12-4, with a tentative D call TRBD1 (5 bases). CDR3 in DNA: TGTGCCAGCACCAACAGTGGGGCTCAGCCCCAGCATTTT. This encodes CASTNSGAQPQHF.